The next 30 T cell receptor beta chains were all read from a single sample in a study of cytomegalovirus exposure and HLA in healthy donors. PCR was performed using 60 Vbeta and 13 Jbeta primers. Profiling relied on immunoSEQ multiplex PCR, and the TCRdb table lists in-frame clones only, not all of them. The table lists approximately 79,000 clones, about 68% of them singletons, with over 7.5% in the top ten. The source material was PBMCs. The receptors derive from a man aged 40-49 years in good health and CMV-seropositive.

The CDR3 loop reads CASSPRGSGGTGELFF. CDR3 DNA: TGTGCCAGCAGCCCCCGGGGTAGCGGGGGGACCGGGGAGCTGTTTTTT. The genes are TRBV9 and TRBJ2-2, with 10 bases aligning to TRBD2. V dropped 4 bases and J dropped 5; count of bases not matched to a gene: 8. CDR3 length equals 16 residues. Germline loops: CDR1 SGDLS, CDR2 YYNGEE.

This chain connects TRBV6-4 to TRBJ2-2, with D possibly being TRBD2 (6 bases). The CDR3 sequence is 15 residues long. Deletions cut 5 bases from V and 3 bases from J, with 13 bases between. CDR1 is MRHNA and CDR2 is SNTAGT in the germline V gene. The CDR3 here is CASSPSGEDTGELFF. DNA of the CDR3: TGTGCCAGCAGTCCCTCGGGGGAGGACACCGGGGAGCTGTTTTTT.

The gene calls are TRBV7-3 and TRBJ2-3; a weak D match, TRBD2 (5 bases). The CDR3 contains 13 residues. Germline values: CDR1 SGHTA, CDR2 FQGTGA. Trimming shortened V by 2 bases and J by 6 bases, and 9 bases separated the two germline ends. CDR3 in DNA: TGTGCCAGCAGCTTATCAAGGGAGGATACGCAGTATTTT. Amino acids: CASSLSREDTQYF.

The CDR3, as DNA: TGTGCCAGCAGCAAACTCAGCGGGAGGGTCTACGTAGGGCAGTTCTTC. Translated: CASSKLSGRVYVGQFF. V usage is TRBV21-1 and J usage is TRBJ2-1; TRBD2, as called in the table, went unchecked against the DNA. TRBV21-1 is deemed a pseudogene. The CDR3 sequence is 16 residues long.

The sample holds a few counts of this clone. CDR3 bases: TGTGCCAGCAGCCCACAGATAAATAGCAATCAGCCCCAGCATTTT. Translation: CASSPQINSNQPQHF. The chain combines TRBV7-2 with TRBJ1-5; D call uncertain. Trimming took off 5 bases at V and 0 bases at J, with 11 bases between the two ends. This CDR3 has 15 amino acids. Per the germline V gene, CDR1 is SGHTA and CDR2 is FQGNSA.

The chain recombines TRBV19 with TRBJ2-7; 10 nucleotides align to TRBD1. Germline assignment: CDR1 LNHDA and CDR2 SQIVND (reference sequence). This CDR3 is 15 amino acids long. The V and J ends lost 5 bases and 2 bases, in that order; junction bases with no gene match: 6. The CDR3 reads CASSSRTGGTYEQYF. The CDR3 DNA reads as TGTGCCAGTAGTTCGCGGACAGGGGGAACCTACGAGCAGTACTTC.

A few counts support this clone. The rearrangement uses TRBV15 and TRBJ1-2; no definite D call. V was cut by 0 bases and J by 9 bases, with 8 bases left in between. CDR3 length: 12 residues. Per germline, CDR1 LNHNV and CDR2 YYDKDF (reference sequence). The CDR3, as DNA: TGTGCCACCAGCAGAGACAGGATGAGCTACACCTTC. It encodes CATSRDRMSYTF.

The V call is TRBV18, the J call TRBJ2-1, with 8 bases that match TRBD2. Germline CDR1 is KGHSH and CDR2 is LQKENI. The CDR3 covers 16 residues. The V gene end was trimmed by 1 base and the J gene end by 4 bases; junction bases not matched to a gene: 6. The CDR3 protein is CASSPQRTSSYNEQFF. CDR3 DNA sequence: TGTGCCAGCTCACCACAGAGGACTAGCAGTTACAATGAGCAGTTCTTC.

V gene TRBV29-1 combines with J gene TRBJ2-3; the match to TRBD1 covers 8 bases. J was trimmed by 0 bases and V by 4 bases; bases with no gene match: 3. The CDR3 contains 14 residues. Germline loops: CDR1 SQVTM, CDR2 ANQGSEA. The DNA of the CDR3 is TGCAGCGTTGGAGGACAGGGCAGCACAGATACGCAGTATTTT. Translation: CSVGGQGSTDTQYF.

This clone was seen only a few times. Written as DNA, the CDR3 is TGTGCCAGCAGCTCCGGACGGACAGTCGTGAACACTGAAGCTTTCTTT. Translated, it gives CASSSGRTVVNTEAFF. The V gene is TRBV7-9, the J gene TRBJ1-1, with a possible D match to TRBD1 (6 bases). In germline, CDR1 is SEHNR, CDR2 FQNEAQ (reference sequence). The V and J ends lost 4 bases and 0 bases respectively, with 15 bases between them. This CDR3 spans 16 amino acids.

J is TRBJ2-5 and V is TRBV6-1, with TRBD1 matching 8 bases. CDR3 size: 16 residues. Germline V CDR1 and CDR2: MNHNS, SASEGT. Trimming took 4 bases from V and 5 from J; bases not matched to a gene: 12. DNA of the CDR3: TGTGCCAGCAGTGTTTCGGGACAGGTGAGGTGGGAGACCCAGTACTTC. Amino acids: CASSVSGQVRWETQYF.

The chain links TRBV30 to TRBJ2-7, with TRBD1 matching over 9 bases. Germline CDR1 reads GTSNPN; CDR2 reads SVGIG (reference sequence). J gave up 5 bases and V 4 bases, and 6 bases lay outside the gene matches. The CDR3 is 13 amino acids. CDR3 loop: CAWNPGQGNEQYF. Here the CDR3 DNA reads TGTGCCTGGAATCCCGGACAGGGGAACGAGCAGTACTTC.

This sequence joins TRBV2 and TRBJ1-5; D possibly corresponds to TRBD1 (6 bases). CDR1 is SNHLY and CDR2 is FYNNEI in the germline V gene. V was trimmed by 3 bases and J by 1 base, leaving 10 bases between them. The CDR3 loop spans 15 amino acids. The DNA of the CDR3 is TGTGCCAGCAGTGAGTTGAGGGGGAGCAATCAGCCCCAGCATTTT. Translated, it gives CASSELRGSNQPQHF. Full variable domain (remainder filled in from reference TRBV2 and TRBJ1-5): EPEVTQTPSHQVTQMGQEVILRCVPISNHLYFYWYRQILGQKVEFLVSFYNNEISEKSEIFDDQFSVERPDGSNFTLKIRSTKLEDSAMYFCASSELRGSNQPQHFGDGTRLSIL.

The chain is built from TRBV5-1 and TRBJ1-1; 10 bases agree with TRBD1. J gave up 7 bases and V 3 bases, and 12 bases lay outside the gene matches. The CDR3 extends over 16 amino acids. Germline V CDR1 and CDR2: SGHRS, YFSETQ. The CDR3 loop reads CASSYAAGTGECEAFF. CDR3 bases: TGCGCCAGCAGCTACGCCGCCGGGACAGGGGAATGTGAAGCTTTCTTT.

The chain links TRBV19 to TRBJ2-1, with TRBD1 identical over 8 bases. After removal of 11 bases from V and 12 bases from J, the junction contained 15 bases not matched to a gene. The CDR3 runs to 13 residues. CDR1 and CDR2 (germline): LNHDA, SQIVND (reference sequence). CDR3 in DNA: TGTGCCGTATCCAGGGGGCCGGGGGACCCGCAGTTCTTC. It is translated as CAVSRGPGDPQFF.

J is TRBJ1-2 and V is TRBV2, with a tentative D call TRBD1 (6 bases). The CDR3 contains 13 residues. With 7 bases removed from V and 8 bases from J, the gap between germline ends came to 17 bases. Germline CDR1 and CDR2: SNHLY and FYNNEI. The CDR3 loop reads CASNKGGAQGYTF. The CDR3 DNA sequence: TGTGCCAGCAATAAAGGGGGAGCTCAGGGCTACACCTTC.

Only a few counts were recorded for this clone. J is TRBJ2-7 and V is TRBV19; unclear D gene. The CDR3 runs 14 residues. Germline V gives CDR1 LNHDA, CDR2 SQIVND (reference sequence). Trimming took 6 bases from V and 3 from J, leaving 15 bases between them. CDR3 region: CASRAERLNYEQYF. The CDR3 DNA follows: TGTGCCAGTAGAGCTGAAAGACTCAACTACGAGCAGTACTTC. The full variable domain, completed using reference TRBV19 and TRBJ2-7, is DGGITQSPKYLFRKEGQNVTLSCEQNLNHDAMYWYRQDPGQGLRLIYYSQIVNDFQKGDIAEGYSVSREKKESFPLTVTSAQKNPTAFYLCASRAERLNYEQYFGPGTRLTVT.

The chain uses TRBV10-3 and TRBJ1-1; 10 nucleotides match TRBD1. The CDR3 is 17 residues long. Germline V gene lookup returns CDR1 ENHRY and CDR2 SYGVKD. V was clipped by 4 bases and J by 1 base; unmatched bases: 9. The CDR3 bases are TGTGCCATCAGTGGTGGGGACAGGGGCCGGGGGAACACTGAAGCTTTCTTT. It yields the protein CAISGGDRGRGNTEAFF.

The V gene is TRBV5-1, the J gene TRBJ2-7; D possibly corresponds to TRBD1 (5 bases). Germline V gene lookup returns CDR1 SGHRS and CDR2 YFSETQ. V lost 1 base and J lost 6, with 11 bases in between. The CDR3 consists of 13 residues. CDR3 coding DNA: TGCGCCAGCAGCTTGAGGGGTGGGGTCGAGCAGTACTTC. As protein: CASSLRGGVEQYF.

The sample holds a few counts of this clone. The CDR3 nucleotides read TGTGCCAGCTCACCTCGGGGGGGCGATTTGAATGAGCAGTTCTTC. It translates to CASSPRGGDLNEQFF. The chain employs TRBV18 and TRBJ2-1, with TRBD2 matching over 8 bases. V gave up 3 bases and J gave up 7 bases; unmatched junction bases: 8. The length of the CDR3 is 15 residues. Germline assignment: CDR1 KGHSH and CDR2 LQKENI.

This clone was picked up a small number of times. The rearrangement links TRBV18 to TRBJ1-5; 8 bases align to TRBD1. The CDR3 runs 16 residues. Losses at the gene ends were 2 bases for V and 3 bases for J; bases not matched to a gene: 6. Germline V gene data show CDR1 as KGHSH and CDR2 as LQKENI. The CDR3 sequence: CASSPTADRDNQPQHF. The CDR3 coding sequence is TGTGCCAGCTCACCAACTGCGGACAGGGACAATCAGCCCCAGCATTTT. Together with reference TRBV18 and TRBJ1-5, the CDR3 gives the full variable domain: NAGVMQNPRHLVRRRGQEARLRCSPMKGHSHVYWYRQLPEEGLKFMVYLQKENIIDESGMPKERFSAEFPKEGPSILRIQQVVRGDSAAYFCASSPTADRDNQPQHFGDGTRLSIL.

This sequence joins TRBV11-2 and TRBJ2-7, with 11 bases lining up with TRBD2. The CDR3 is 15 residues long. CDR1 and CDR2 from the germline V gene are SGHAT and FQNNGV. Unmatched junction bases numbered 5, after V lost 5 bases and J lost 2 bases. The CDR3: CASSQGTSGPYEQYF. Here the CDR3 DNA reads TGTGCCAGCAGCCAGGGGACTAGCGGCCCCTACGAGCAGTACTTC.

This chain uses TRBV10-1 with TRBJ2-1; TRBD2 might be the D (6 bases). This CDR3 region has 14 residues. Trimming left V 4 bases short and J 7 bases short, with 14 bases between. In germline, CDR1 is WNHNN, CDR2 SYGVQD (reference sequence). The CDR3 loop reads CASSVAGSMNEQFF. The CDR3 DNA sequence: TGCGCCAGCAGTGTCGCGGGAAGTATGAATGAGCAGTTCTTC.

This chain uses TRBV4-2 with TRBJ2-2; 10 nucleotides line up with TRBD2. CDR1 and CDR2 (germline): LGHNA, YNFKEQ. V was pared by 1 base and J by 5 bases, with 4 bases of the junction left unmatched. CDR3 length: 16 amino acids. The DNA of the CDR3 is TGTGCCAGCAGCCAAGGTCTACTAGCGGGGACCGGGGAGCTGTTTTTT. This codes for CASSQGLLAGTGELFF.

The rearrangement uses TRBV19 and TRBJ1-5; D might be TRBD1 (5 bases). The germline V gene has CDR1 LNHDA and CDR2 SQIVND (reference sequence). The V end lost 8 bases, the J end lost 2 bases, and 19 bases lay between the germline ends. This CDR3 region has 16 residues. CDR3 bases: TGTGCCAGTGTAAGTGGGGCGCGACGGGGCAATCAGCCCCAGCATTTT. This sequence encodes CASVSGARRGNQPQHF.

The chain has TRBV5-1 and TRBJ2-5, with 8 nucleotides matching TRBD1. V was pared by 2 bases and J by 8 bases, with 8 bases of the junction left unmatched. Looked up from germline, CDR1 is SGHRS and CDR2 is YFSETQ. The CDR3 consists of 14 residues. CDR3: CASSFGTGGGTQYF. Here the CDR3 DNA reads TGCGCCAGCAGCTTCGGGACAGGCGGAGGTACCCAGTACTTC.

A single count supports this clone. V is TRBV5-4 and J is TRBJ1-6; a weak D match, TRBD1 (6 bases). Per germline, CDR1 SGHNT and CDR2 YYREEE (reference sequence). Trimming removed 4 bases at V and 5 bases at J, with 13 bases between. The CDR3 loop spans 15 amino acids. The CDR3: CASSRAGENNSPLHF. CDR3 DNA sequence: TGTGCCAGCAGCAGAGCAGGGGAAAATAATTCACCCCTCCACTTT.

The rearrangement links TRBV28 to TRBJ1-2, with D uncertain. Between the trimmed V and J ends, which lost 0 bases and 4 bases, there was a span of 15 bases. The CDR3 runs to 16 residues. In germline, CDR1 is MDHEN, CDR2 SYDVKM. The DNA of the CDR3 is TGTGCCAGCAGTTTATGGAGTGGGGAGTTTAGCTATGGCTACACCTTC. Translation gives CASSLWSGEFSYGYTF.

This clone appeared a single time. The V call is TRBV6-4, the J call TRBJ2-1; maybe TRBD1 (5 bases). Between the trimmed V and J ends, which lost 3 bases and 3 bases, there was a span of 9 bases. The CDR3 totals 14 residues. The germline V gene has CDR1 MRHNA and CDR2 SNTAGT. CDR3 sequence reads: CASSEWGGYNEQFF. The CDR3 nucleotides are TGTGCCAGCAGTGAGTGGGGCGGCTACAATGAGCAGTTCTTC.

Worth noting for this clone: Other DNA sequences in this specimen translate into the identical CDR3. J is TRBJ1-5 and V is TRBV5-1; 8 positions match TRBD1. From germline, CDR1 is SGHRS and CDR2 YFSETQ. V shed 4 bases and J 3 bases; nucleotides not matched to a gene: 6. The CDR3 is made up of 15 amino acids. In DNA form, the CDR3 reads TGCGCCAGCAGCCTTGGACAGGGAGTCAATCAGCCCCAGCATTTT. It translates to CASSLGQGVNQPQHF.